The 28 T cell receptor beta chains given below trace back to one sample, sequenced in a study of cytomegalovirus exposure and HLA in healthy donors (dated by TCRdb to about 2017). Library preparation employed the immunoSEQ multiplex PCR assay. For the multiplex PCR, a mixture combining 60 forward primers for TCR Vbeta segments and 13 reverse primers for TCR Jbeta segments was used. In TCRdb, the immuneACCESS table is reduced to in-frame sequences with V and J assigned. These tables do not hold every clone; where another copy was compared, an unresolved V gene accounts for under half, and the others remain unexplained. A total of about 110,000 clones appear in this sample, around 80% of them only once. The top ten constitute about an eighth of the sample. Sequencing was done on a sample of PBMCs. The source is a man younger than 45 in good health and CMV-seropositive.

This clone was seen a few times. The V call is TRBV6-4, the J call TRBJ2-1, with TRBD2 as a possible D gene (7 bases). Trimming took 3 bases from V and 6 from J, leaving 15 bases between them. Germline lookup yields CDR1 MRHNA and CDR2 SNTAGT. The CDR3 length is 15 residues. The CDR3 is CASSEGGAGFNEQFF. The CDR3 coding sequence is TGTGCCAGCAGTGAAGGGGGGGCCGGGTTCAATGAGCAGTTCTTC.

V gene TRBV30 combines with J gene TRBJ1-3; D gene uncertain. V shed 3 bases and J shed 4 bases, with 10 bases lying between them. CDR1 and CDR2 (germline): GTSNPN, SVGIG (reference sequence). The CDR3 is 13 amino acids. In DNA form, the CDR3 reads TGTGCCTGGAGGAGAGGGAGGGGAAACACCATATATTTT. It codes for CAWRRGRGNTIYF. Combining the CDR3 with reference TRBV30 and TRBJ1-3 gives the whole variable domain SQTIHQWPATLVQPVGSPLSLECTVEGTSNPNLYWYRQAAGRGLQLLFYSVGIGQISSEVPQNLSASRPQDRQFILSSKKLLLSDSGFYLCAWRRGRGNTIYFGEGSWLTVV.

The chain employs TRBV9 and TRBJ2-1, with 7 positions matching TRBD1. This CDR3 comprises 15 residues. V gave up 0 bases and J gave up 7 bases; unmatched junction bases: 7. Germline V lookup: CDR1 SGDLS, CDR2 YYNGEE. CDR3 sequence reads: CASSVVGTDKNEQFF. The CDR3, as DNA: TGTGCCAGCAGCGTAGTAGGGACAGATAAAAATGAGCAGTTCTTC.

The V call is TRBV11-3, the J call TRBJ2-3; 10 nucleotides match TRBD2. The CDR3 has 15 residues. Germline V gene sequence: CDR1 SGHNT, CDR2 YENEEA. With 5 bases clipped from V and 5 bases from J, the junction kept 7 bases outside the gene matches. CDR3: CASSPAGGLGDTQYF. CDR3 nucleotides: TGTGCCAGCAGCCCAGCGGGGGGGCTAGGAGATACGCAGTATTTT.

The chain joins TRBV7-9 to TRBJ1-6; 8 bases align to TRBD1. This CDR3 has 14 amino acids. Germline assignment: CDR1 SEHNR and CDR2 FQNEAQ (reference sequence). V lost 4 bases and J lost 10; bases outside the gene matches: 6. CDR3 DNA sequence: TGTGCCAGCAGCTCCGACAGGGGTCTATCACCCCTCCACTTT. Encoded protein: CASSSDRGLSPLHF. Together with reference TRBV7-9 and TRBJ1-6, the CDR3 gives the full variable domain: DTGVSQNPRHKITKRGQNVTFRCDPISEHNRLYWYRQTLGQGPEFLTYFQNEAQLEKSRLLSDRFSAERPKGSFSTLEIQRTEQGDSAMYLCASSSDRGLSPLHFGNGTRLTVT.

CDR3 in DNA: TGTGCCAGCAGTGAGCCCCGGCGGCAAGAGACCCAGTACTTC. This sequence encodes CASSEPRRQETQYF. This chain links TRBV2 with TRBJ2-5, with D unclear. The V end lost 3 bases, the J end lost 2 bases, and 10 bases lay between the germline ends. CDR1 is SNHLY, CDR2 FYNNEI, per germline. This CDR3 contains 14 residues.

There are a few counts of this clone. J is TRBJ1-6 and V is TRBV6-5, with D unclear. V shed 4 bases and J shed 4 bases, with 11 bases lying between them. The CDR3 has 15 amino acids. Germline V lookup: CDR1 MNHEY, CDR2 SVGAGI. CDR3 protein: CASSLAEPYNSPLHF. The CDR3, as DNA: TGTGCCAGCAGTTTAGCTGAGCCTTATAATTCACCCCTCCACTTT.

The chain carries TRBV4-3 and TRBJ1-2; possibly TRBD1 for D (6 bases). In germline, CDR1 is LGHNA, CDR2 YSLEER. This CDR3 contains 15 residues. Trimming pared 0 bases from V and 3 bases from J, leaving 11 bases between. CDR3 protein: CASSQDQGLHYGYTF. DNA for the CDR3: TGCGCCAGCAGCCAAGATCAGGGGTTACACTATGGCTACACCTTC.

The chain uses TRBV20-1 and TRBJ1-2; 9 bases line up with TRBD1. This CDR3 region has 11 residues. V was pared by 7 bases and J by 5 bases, with 2 bases of the junction left unmatched. Germline lookup yields CDR1 DFQATT and CDR2 SNEGSKA (reference sequence). Written as DNA, the CDR3 is TGCAGTGGGGACAGGGAGTATGGCTACACCTTC. This codes for CSGDREYGYTF.

V is TRBV7-8 and J is TRBJ1-5; 8 positions match TRBD1. Germline V gives CDR1 SGHVS, CDR2 FQNEAQ. V shed 5 bases and J 1 base; nucleotides not matched to a gene: 7. The CDR3 is 16 residues long. CDR3 region: CASSPDRVYSNQPQHF. CDR3 DNA: TGTGCCAGCAGCCCGGACAGGGTTTACAGCAATCAGCCCCAGCATTTT.

J is TRBJ2-7 and V is TRBV27, with 8 bases identical to TRBD1. The CDR3 contains 15 residues. V lost 6 bases to trimming and J lost 0 bases; unmatched junction nucleotides: 7. Germline assignment: CDR1 MNHEY and CDR2 SMNVEV (reference sequence). The DNA of the CDR3 is TGTGCCAGCAGCCCGAGGACAGGGAGCTCCTACGAGCAGTACTTC. Amino acid sequence: CASSPRTGSSYEQYF.

The chain couples TRBV28 to TRBJ2-7, with 7 bases identical to TRBD1. Germline V gene data show CDR1 as MDHEN and CDR2 as SYDVKM. This CDR3 comprises 14 residues. Trimming cost V 8 bases and J 4 bases; bases outside gene matches: 11. The CDR3 DNA reads as TGTGCCAGCGGTCGGGGACAGTCTAGGTACGAGCAGTACTTC. This gives the protein CASGRGQSRYEQYF.

The CDR3, as DNA: TGTGCCAGCAGCTTAAGTGGGAGCAACACCGGGGAGCTGTTTTTT. Protein sequence: CASSLSGSNTGELFF. The chain combines TRBV7-3 with TRBJ2-2; possibly TRBD2 for D (5 bases). CDR1 is SGHTA, CDR2 FQGTGA, per germline. This CDR3 is built from 15 residues. V shed 1 base and J shed 2 bases, with 8 bases lying between them.

This chain connects TRBV28 to TRBJ1-3; tentative D call: TRBD1 (5 bases). The CDR3 totals 15 residues. The germline V and J ends were trimmed by 8 bases and 3 bases, with 17 bases remaining between them. Germline V CDR1 and CDR2: MDHEN, SYDVKM. Written as DNA, the CDR3 is TGTGCCAGCTCTCCGGGGGGTCCAAGTGGAAACACCATATATTTT. Encoded protein: CASSPGGPSGNTIYF.

The table lists this clone with a few counts. The rearrangement joins TRBV18 to TRBJ1-5; unclear D gene. The CDR3 consists of 13 residues. Between the trimmed V and J ends, which lost 3 bases and 0 bases, there was a span of 3 bases. The germline gives CDR1 KGHSH, CDR2 LQKENI. The CDR3 reads CASSPGSNQPQHF. The CDR3 bases are TGTGCCAGCTCACCCGGTAGCAATCAGCCCCAGCATTTT.

The chain uses TRBV10-3 and TRBJ2-1, with 15 bases fitting TRBD2. CDR3 length: 17 amino acids. V lost 8 bases, J lost 3 bases, and 8 bases stayed unmatched. CDR1 and CDR2 (germline): ENHRY, SYGVKD. The CDR3 spells CAIRSGLAGGSYNEQFF. CDR3 DNA: TGTGCCATCCGGTCGGGACTAGCGGGGGGAAGCTACAATGAGCAGTTCTTC.

This clone was seen a few times. V and J are TRBV4-1 and TRBJ2-5; maybe TRBD1 (6 bases). Germline CDR1 reads MGHRA; CDR2 reads YSYEKL. The CDR3 extends over 16 amino acids. The V gene lost 1 base and the J gene lost 1 base, with 13 bases spanning the gap. CDR3 sequence: CASSQVKQGPQETQYF. The CDR3 bases are TGCGCCAGCAGCCAAGTTAAACAGGGTCCCCAAGAGACCCAGTACTTC.

This chain connects TRBV10-1 to TRBJ1-6, with D uncertain. V was pared by 6 bases and J by 0 bases, with 18 bases between. CDR1 is WNHNN, CDR2 SYGVQD, per germline (reference sequence). This CDR3 is built from 18 residues. The CDR3 here is CASRIFGGQSSYNSPLHF. The CDR3 DNA sequence: TGCGCCAGCAGAATCTTCGGTGGGCAGAGCTCCTATAATTCACCCCTCCACTTT.

The J gene is TRBJ1-4, the V gene TRBV5-1; the match to TRBD1 covers 7 bases. Germline CDR1 is SGHRS and CDR2 is YFSETQ. The CDR3 contains 16 residues. Trimming took 2 bases from V and 4 from J; bases not matched to a gene: 8. The CDR3 DNA reads TGCGCCAGCAGCTTCCAGACAGGGAGCGGTAATGAAAAACTGTTTTTT. Residues: CASSFQTGSGNEKLFF.

J is TRBJ1-5 and V is TRBV2; D is unclear. Trimming left V 4 bases short and J 4 bases short, with 11 bases between. The CDR3 has 14 amino acids. The germline V gene has CDR1 SNHLY and CDR2 FYNNEI. CDR3 sequence reads: CASSVRSRNQPQHF. The CDR3, as DNA: TGTGCCAGCAGTGTGAGGAGCCGAAATCAGCCCCAGCATTTT.

V gene TRBV28 combines with J gene TRBJ1-1, with TRBD1 identical over 8 bases. Trimming removed 5 bases from V and 1 base from J; junction bases left unmatched: 6. This CDR3 comprises 15 residues. CDR1 and CDR2 from the germline V gene are MDHEN and SYDVKM. The CDR3 is CASSSRGLGNTEAFF. CDR3 nucleotides: TGTGCCAGCAGTAGCAGGGGGCTGGGGAACACTGAAGCTTTCTTT.

The rearrangement links TRBV28 to TRBJ1-4; a weak D match, TRBD1 (5 bases). Trimming cost V 7 bases and J 6 bases, with 15 bases left between them. Germline V CDR1 and CDR2: MDHEN, SYDVKM. The CDR3 extends over 14 amino acids. Written as DNA, the CDR3 is TGTGCCAGCATCTCGGGGGGAATGGATGAAAAACTGTTTTTT. Translation gives CASISGGMDEKLFF.

The chain joins TRBV10-3 to TRBJ2-7, with 8 bases lining up with TRBD1. V trimming: 4 bases; J trimming: 6 bases; junction bases outside the gene matches: 5. The CDR3 is 13 amino acids. Germline CDR1 ENHRY, CDR2 SYGVKD. The CDR3 sequence: CAISGRTGSEQYF. In DNA, the CDR3 is TGTGCCATCAGTGGGAGGACAGGGAGCGAGCAGTACTTC.

This chain joins TRBV20-1 and TRBJ1-2; D gene ambiguous. From germline, CDR1 is DFQATT and CDR2 SNEGSKA (reference sequence). CDR3 size: 11 residues. The V end was cut by 5 bases, the J end by 6 bases, with 10 bases between. The CDR3 is CSAAGAHGYTF. The CDR3 region has the DNA TGCAGTGCTGCGGGCGCGCATGGCTACACCTTC.

This sequence joins TRBV19 and TRBJ1-1, with D maybe TRBD1 (5 bases). V was trimmed by 8 bases and J by 3 bases, leaving 25 bases between them. Looked up from germline, CDR1 is LNHDA and CDR2 is SQIVND (reference sequence). The CDR3 has 17 amino acids. CDR3 nucleotides: TGTGCCAGTCGCCCAGGCGGGACCCTCCCAACGGACACTGAAGCTTTCTTT. This encodes CASRPGGTLPTDTEAFF.

This sequence joins TRBV4-3 and TRBJ1-1; no definite D call. Trimming cost V 4 bases and J 3 bases, with 12 bases left between them. This CDR3 is built from 14 residues. Germline V lookup: CDR1 LGHNA, CDR2 YSLEER. The CDR3 spells CASSPMVRDTEAFF. The CDR3 DNA reads TGCGCCAGCAGCCCGATGGTGAGGGACACTGAAGCTTTCTTT.

This rearrangement joins TRBV7-9 to TRBJ1-2; D possibly corresponds to TRBD1 (6 bases). This CDR3 spans 13 amino acids. The V and J ends lost 2 bases and 4 bases respectively, with 8 bases between them. Looked up from germline, CDR1 is SEHNR and CDR2 is FQNEAQ (reference sequence). CDR3 region: CASSLQGPYGYTF. The CDR3 bases are TGTGCCAGCAGCTTACAGGGGCCCTATGGCTACACCTTC.

This clone has just a few counts. The rearrangement links TRBV5-6 to TRBJ2-5; TRBD2 matches 10 bases. The CDR3 contains 16 residues. J lost 1 base, V lost 3 bases, and 6 bases had no gene match. CDR1 is SGHDT and CDR2 is YYEEEE in the germline V gene. The CDR3 protein is CASSSFERGGQETQYF. The CDR3 DNA reads as TGTGCCAGCAGCTCGTTTGAGCGGGGGGGCCAAGAGACCCAGTACTTC.